Each of the 5 T cell receptor beta chains below was sequenced from the same sample in a study of blood T cell repertoires in COVID-19. The repertoire was sequenced with immunoSEQ multiplex PCR; TCRdb's copy has only in-frame clones and lacks some. The sample lists over 60,000 clones, roughly nine tenths seen once, with about 10% in the top ten. Material: peripheral blood. Receptors originate from a man aged 80 or over with acute or convalescent COVID-19.

The DNA of the CDR3 is TGTGCCAGCAGCCAAGGGGGCGGCCCTTGGCCCCAGCATTTT. Its translation is CASSQGGGPWPQHF. This rearrangement joins TRBV2 to TRBJ1-5, with 7 bases identical to TRBD1. Trimming cost V 6 bases and J 9 bases; bases outside gene matches: 11. The CDR3 extends over 14 amino acids. In germline, CDR1 is SNHLY, CDR2 FYNNEI. Full variable domain (outside the CDR3, taken from reference TRBV2 and TRBJ1-5): EPEVTQTPSHQVTQMGQEVILRCVPISNHLYFYWYRQILGQKVEFLVSFYNNEISEKSEIFDDQFSVERPDGSNFTLKIRSTKLEDSAMYFCASSQGGGPWPQHFGDGTRLSIL.

The chain joins TRBV2 to TRBJ2-5; D may be TRBD2 (6 bases). The CDR3 covers 13 residues. Trimming stripped 4 bases from V and 5 bases from J, with 11 bases between. Germline V gene lookup returns CDR1 SNHLY and CDR2 FYNNEI. The CDR3 coding sequence is TGTGCCAGCAGTGCGGTAGCGGTGGAGACCCAGTACTTC. Protein sequence: CASSAVAVETQYF.

V gene TRBV24-1 combines with J gene TRBJ1-1; 8 bases line up with TRBD1. Germline-derived CDR1 and CDR2 are KGHDR and SFDVKD. This CDR3 has 16 amino acids. V dropped 1 base and J dropped 4; count of bases not matched to a gene: 7. CDR3 sequence: CATSDFDRGLVTEAFF. For the CDR3, the DNA is TGTGCCACCAGTGATTTTGACAGGGGTCTGGTCACTGAAGCTTTCTTT.

CDR3: CATSSRPDTEAFF. As DNA, the CDR3 is TGTGCCACCAGCAGTCGCCCGGACACTGAAGCTTTCTTT. The chain employs TRBV15 and TRBJ1-1; D remains unclear. The CDR3 contains 13 residues. The germline V and J ends were trimmed by 3 bases and 3 bases, with 8 bases remaining between them. Germline loops: CDR1 LNHNV, CDR2 YYDKDF (reference sequence).

The CDR3 sequence is CASSPSEPQETQYF. CDR3 sequence (DNA): TGTGCCAGCTCACCAAGCGAACCGCAAGAGACCCAGTACTTC. The chain combines TRBV18 with TRBJ2-5; D unresolved. The CDR3 is 14 residues long. The V gene lost 2 bases and the J gene lost 2 bases, with 9 bases spanning the gap. Germline values: CDR1 KGHSH, CDR2 LQKENI.